This T cell receptor (beta chain) was sequenced during a study of regulatory T cells in long-lasting Graves disease. Assembly of TCR beta libraries relied on iRepertoire HTBI primers together with Arm-PCR of CDR3 regions. TCRdb independently ran MiXCR on the multiplex PCR reads; one entry per CDR3 protein. Here the sample spans a few hundred thousand distinct CDR3 sequences, about a sixth being singletons. This CDR3 is built from 15 residues. The germline V and J ends were trimmed by 8 bases and 4 bases, with 19 bases remaining between them. CDR1 and CDR2 from the germline V gene are SNHLY and FYNNEI. This clonotype was counted many times. Time point of the sample: newly diagnosed GD, antithyroid drugs for less than 3 months. RNA isolated from PBMCs was used to make the TCR library. The same specimen was also included in a second study, on T cells in Graves' hyperthyroidism and ophthalmopathy. That paper notes: Hyperthyroidism was newly diagnosed in patients aged 18 to 65 (duration under 2 months).

The rearrangement uses TRBV2 and TRBJ2-3, with D possibly being TRBD2 (6 bases). The specimen comprised peripheral blood mononuclear cells (PBMCs), sampled at new diagnosis, from a patient treated with antithyroid drugs. The sequence was obtained from a woman aged 18 to 35 with Graves disease. The CDR3 loop reads CASAASAVRPDTQYF. The CDR3 DNA sequence: TGTGCCAGCGCGGCTAGCGCCGTACGCCCAGATACGCAGTATTTT. Complete variable domain (other parts from reference TRBV2 and TRBJ2-3): EPEVTQTPSHQVTQMGQEVILRCVPISNHLYFYWYRQILGQKVEFLVSFYNNEISEKSEIFDDQFSVERPDGSNFTLKIRSTKLEDSAMYFCASAASAVRPDTQYFGPGTRLTVL.